Listed below are T cell receptor beta chains from one sample, sequenced in a study of technical replicates of blood from a handful of donors. Only in-frame clones appear in the TCRdb table, and some are missing; sequencing was by immunoSEQ multiplex PCR. In the table there are some 30,000 clones, approximately 90% of which are singletons. The specimen sequenced was PBMCs. These receptors originate from a human donor in good health. Some clones in this sample may be carry-over from other donors' samples. CDR3s include the opening cysteine and the closing phenylalanine or tryptophan. The order of the fields is J gene, V gene, D gene, clone size, CDR3 protein, CDR3 DNA. The D gene is left open where the match is weak. Rows may omit the clone size; those that give it use once, few, many or a size class.

j_call: TRBJ1-2
v_call: TRBV5-1
d_call: -
clone_size: few
cdr3_aa: CASYLSTSAEGYTF
cdr3_nt: TGCGCCAGCTACCTATCCACATCGGCGGAGGGCTACACCTTC

j_call: TRBJ2-7
v_call: TRBV11-2
d_call: TRBD2
clone_size: -
cdr3_aa: CASRLTSGGPYEQYF
cdr3_nt: TGTGCCAGCAGACTAACTAGCGGGGGACCATACGAGCAGTACTTC

j_call: TRBJ1-2
v_call: TRBV6-5
d_call: -
clone_size: -
cdr3_aa: CASSYSEGFSYGYTF
cdr3_nt: TGTGCCAGCAGTTACTCGGAGGGGTTCAGCTATGGCTACACCTTC

j_call: TRBJ2-7
v_call: TRBV6-5
d_call: -
clone_size: -
cdr3_aa: CASSVHRNYEQYF
cdr3_nt: TGTGCCAGTTCAGTCCACCGCAACTACGAGCAGTACTTC

j_call: TRBJ2-1
v_call: TRBV4-1
d_call: TRBD2
clone_size: -
cdr3_aa: CASSQDELAGWSEQFF
cdr3_nt: TGCGCCAGCAGCCAAGATGAACTAGCGGGGTGGTCGGAGCAGTTCTTC

j_call: TRBJ2-7
v_call: TRBV5-6
d_call: TRBD1
clone_size: once
cdr3_aa: CASSPGQGADEQYF
cdr3_nt: TGTGCCAGCAGCCCGGGACAGGGGGCTGACGAGCAGTACTTC

j_call: TRBJ1-1
v_call: TRBV10-3
d_call: -
clone_size: -
cdr3_aa: CAIVAAPNTEAFF
cdr3_nt: TGTGCCATCGTGGCCGCCCCGAACACTGAAGCTTTCTTT

j_call: TRBJ2-5
v_call: TRBV7-2
d_call: -
clone_size: -
cdr3_aa: CASSLVGGDQYF
cdr3_nt: TGTGCCAGCAGCTTAGTAGGGGGGGACCAGTACTTC

j_call: TRBJ2-7
v_call: TRBV13
d_call: TRBD2
clone_size: -
cdr3_aa: CASRQSGRSYEQYF
cdr3_nt: TGTGCCAGCAGACAAAGCGGGAGGTCCTACGAGCAGTACTTC

j_call: TRBJ2-1
v_call: TRBV10-3
d_call: -
clone_size: -
cdr3_aa: CAISEEGGVDEQFF
cdr3_nt: TGTGCCATCAGTGAGGAAGGCGGAGTAGACGAGCAGTTCTTC

j_call: TRBJ2-5
v_call: TRBV19
d_call: -
clone_size: -
cdr3_aa: CASSPRVGETQYF
cdr3_nt: TGTGCCAGTAGTCCCAGGGTTGGGGAGACCCAGTACTTC

j_call: TRBJ2-5
v_call: TRBV5-1
d_call: -
clone_size: -
cdr3_aa: CASSLAGGETQYF
cdr3_nt: TGCGCCAGCAGCTTGGCTGGGGGGGAGACCCAGTACTTC

j_call: TRBJ1-4
v_call: TRBV4-1
d_call: TRBD1
clone_size: -
cdr3_aa: CASSHPGQEKLFF
cdr3_nt: TGCGCCAGCAGCCATCCGGGACAGGAAAAACTGTTTTTT

j_call: TRBJ2-7
v_call: TRBV20-1
d_call: -
clone_size: -
cdr3_aa: CSATFAYEQYF
cdr3_nt: TGCAGTGCTACCTTCGCCTACGAGCAGTACTTC

j_call: TRBJ1-2
v_call: TRBV18
d_call: -
clone_size: -
cdr3_aa: CASSLNDYGYTF
cdr3_nt: TGTGCCAGCTCACTTAATGACTATGGCTACACCTTC

j_call: TRBJ2-1
v_call: TRBV6-4
d_call: TRBD2
clone_size: -
cdr3_aa: CASSDSRLAGGEYNEQFF
cdr3_nt: TGTGCCAGCAGTGACTCGAGACTAGCGGGAGGAGAATACAATGAGCAGTTCTTC

j_call: TRBJ2-7
v_call: TRBV6-1
d_call: -
clone_size: -
cdr3_aa: CASSVLQFEQYF
cdr3_nt: TGTGCCAGCAGTGTACTACAATTCGAGCAGTACTTC

j_call: TRBJ2-5
v_call: TRBV6-1
d_call: TRBD1
clone_size: -
cdr3_aa: CASSGTGGAETQYF
cdr3_nt: TGTGCCAGCAGTGGTACAGGGGGCGCGGAGACCCAGTACTTC

j_call: TRBJ1-1
v_call: TRBV6-5
d_call: -
clone_size: -
cdr3_aa: CASSAPGLQNTEAFF
cdr3_nt: TGTGCCAGCAGTGCGCCGGGACTGCAAAACACTGAAGCTTTCTTT

j_call: TRBJ2-1
v_call: TRBV4-1
d_call: TRBD1
clone_size: -
cdr3_aa: CASSQVGQVYNEQFF
cdr3_nt: TGCGCCAGCAGCCAAGTAGGACAGGTTTACAATGAGCAGTTCTTC

j_call: TRBJ1-4
v_call: TRBV4-1
d_call: TRBD1
clone_size: -
cdr3_aa: CASSQVAGTGGEKLFF
cdr3_nt: TGCGCCAGCAGCCAAGTCGCCGGGACAGGGGGGGAAAAACTGTTTTTT

j_call: TRBJ1-6
v_call: TRBV27
d_call: TRBD1
clone_size: -
cdr3_aa: CASSPPRTGKETLHF
cdr3_nt: TGTGCCAGCAGCCCGCCGCGGACAGGAAAAGAGACCCTCCACTTT

j_call: TRBJ1-2
v_call: TRBV5-1
d_call: -
clone_size: once
cdr3_aa: CASSLGTSYGYTF
cdr3_nt: TGCGCCAGCAGCTTGGGGACTTCTTATGGCTACACCTTC

j_call: TRBJ2-3
v_call: TRBV2
d_call: -
clone_size: few
cdr3_aa: CASRPGSMSTDTQYF
cdr3_nt: TGTGCCAGCAGACCAGGTTCCATGAGCACAGATACGCAGTATTTT

j_call: TRBJ2-5
v_call: TRBV9
d_call: TRBD2
clone_size: -
cdr3_aa: CASSVGSGWQETQYF
cdr3_nt: TGTGCCAGCAGCGTAGGTAGCGGGTGGCAAGAGACCCAGTACTTC

j_call: TRBJ1-1
v_call: TRBV18
d_call: TRBD1
clone_size: -
cdr3_aa: CASSRDRDGTEAFF
cdr3_nt: TGTGCCAGCTCACGAGACAGGGACGGGACTGAAGCTTTCTTT

j_call: TRBJ2-7
v_call: TRBV5-8
d_call: -
clone_size: once
cdr3_aa: CASSLFAGSTGEQYF
cdr3_nt: TGTGCCAGCAGCTTGTTCGCGGGTTCCACGGGGGAGCAGTACTTC

j_call: TRBJ1-2
v_call: TRBV5-1
d_call: TRBD1
clone_size: -
cdr3_aa: CASSLTADRGSGYTF
cdr3_nt: TGCGCCAGCAGCCTCACCGCCGACAGGGGGTCGGGCTACACCTTC